The 21 T cell receptor beta chains below were found in one sample sequenced in a study of T cell responses to AZD1222 COVID-19 vaccine. TCRdb keeps only in-frame clones here, not all; method: immunoSEQ multiplex PCR. The sample includes 140,000 or so clones, just over 85% seen only once; the top ten take around 3.6%. Sequenced material: peripheral blood, taken on day 0 of AZD1222 vaccination. The receptors shown here come from an adult in good health.

This rearrangement joins TRBV11-1 to TRBJ1-2, with 8 bases aligning to TRBD1. The CDR3 sequence is 11 residues long. J gave up 12 bases and V 5 bases, and 5 bases lay outside the gene matches. Germline V gene lookup returns CDR1 SGHAT and CDR2 FQDESV (reference sequence). CDR3 region: CASSKTGAHTF. The CDR3 bases are TGTGCCAGCAGCAAGACAGGGGCTCACACCTTC.

This chain links TRBV7-9 with TRBJ2-1, with 11 bases that match TRBD2. There are 18 residues in the CDR3. CDR1 and CDR2 from the germline V gene are SEHNR and FQNEAQ (reference sequence). V lost 4 bases and J lost 0; bases outside the gene matches: 8. In DNA, the CDR3 is TGTGCCAGCAGCTCAGACCTGACTAGCGGGAACTCCTACAATGAGCAGTTCTTC. As protein: CASSSDLTSGNSYNEQFF.

This chain's CDR3 is CASSQLGGGTGELFF. CDR3 sequence (DNA): TGCGCCAGCAGCCAGCTTGGGGGAGGGACCGGGGAGCTGTTTTTT. J is TRBJ2-2 and V is TRBV5-1, with TRBD2 identical over 7 bases. In germline, CDR1 is SGHRS, CDR2 YFSETQ. V shed 4 bases, J shed 5 bases, and the junction held 8 bases outside the gene matches. CDR3 length: 15 amino acids.

V usage is TRBV12-3 or TRBV12-4 and J usage is TRBJ1-2; no clear D gene. V shed 3 bases and J shed 3 bases, with 2 bases lying between them. The length of the CDR3 is 11 residues. The CDR3, as DNA: TGTGCCAGCAGTTTGGACTATGGCTACACCTTC. This translates into CASSLDYGYTF.

The chain is built from TRBV7-2 and TRBJ1-3; unclear D gene. The V end lost 2 bases, the J end lost 0 bases, and 8 bases lay between the germline ends. This CDR3 contains 15 residues. Germline-derived CDR1 and CDR2 are SGHTA and FQGNSA. Here the CDR3 reads CASSLLTSSGNTIYF. CDR3 DNA: TGTGCCAGCAGCTTACTCACGTCCTCTGGAAACACCATATATTTT.

The chain carries TRBV6-1 and TRBJ2-7; D remains unclear. CDR3 length: 15 amino acids. In germline, CDR1 is MNHNS, CDR2 SASEGT. V lost 2 bases and J lost 0, with 11 bases in between. The CDR3 DNA follows: TGTGCCAGCAGTGAATTCCAGGTGAACTCCTACGAGCAGTACTTC. This gives the protein CASSEFQVNSYEQYF.

The rearrangement uses TRBV10-3 and TRBJ2-1; the D gene is possibly TRBD1 (6 bases). This CDR3 region has 15 residues. Trimming removed 6 bases at V and 7 bases at J, with 19 bases between. CDR1 is ENHRY, CDR2 SYGVKD, per germline. The CDR3 protein is CAIRAGTQEGNEQFF. CDR3 in DNA: TGTGCCATCAGAGCCGGGACACAAGAAGGTAATGAGCAGTTCTTC.

CDR3: CAWERSQYGYTF. CDR3 DNA: TGTGCCTGGGAGAGGTCGCAGTATGGCTACACCTTC. V usage is TRBV30 and J usage is TRBJ1-2; D gene uncertain. Germline lookup yields CDR1 GTSNPN and CDR2 SVGIG (reference sequence). The CDR3 sequence is 12 residues long. V was shortened by 5 bases and J by 5 bases, with 12 bases between the two germline ends.

The chain has TRBV7-9 and TRBJ2-7; no firm D call. The V and J ends lost 3 bases and 0 bases respectively, with 9 bases between them. The CDR3 consists of 14 residues. The germline gives CDR1 SEHNR, CDR2 FQNEAQ (reference sequence). The CDR3 nucleotides are TGTGCCAGCAGCTTCAAGGAAAGCTCCTACGAGCAGTACTTC. Its protein is CASSFKESSYEQYF.

The chain recombines TRBV5-1 with TRBJ2-1; possibly TRBD2 for D (5 bases). CDR1 SGHRS and CDR2 YFSETQ come from the germline V gene. The CDR3 totals 12 residues. V lost 2 bases and J 8 bases, leaving 8 bases between the germline ends. The CDR3 sequence is CASSFEGHEQFF. In nucleotides, the CDR3 is TGCGCCAGCAGCTTCGAGGGCCATGAGCAGTTCTTC.

This clone was seen a single time. The chain combines TRBV5-4 with TRBJ2-5; tentative D call: TRBD2 (5 bases). Trimming shortened V by 4 bases and J by 5 bases, and 21 bases separated the two germline ends. Germline CDR1 and CDR2: SGHNT and YYREEE (reference sequence). CDR3 size: 16 residues. In DNA form, the CDR3 reads TGTGCCAGCAGCAAAGGAGGACTCCTTGGCTTGGAGACCCAGTACTTC. Amino acid sequence: CASSKGGLLGLETQYF.

V usage is TRBV9 and J usage is TRBJ2-1; D gene uncertain. Germline V gene lookup returns CDR1 SGDLS and CDR2 YYNGEE. This CDR3 spans 13 amino acids. The V and J ends lost 4 bases and 8 bases respectively, with 13 bases between them. CDR3 sequence reads: CASSLTPWDEQFF. CDR3 nucleotide sequence: TGTGCCAGCAGCCTCACCCCCTGGGATGAGCAGTTCTTC.

CDR3 sequence: CASRSLRLAGLANEQFF. CDR3 nucleotide sequence: TGTGCCAGCAGAAGCCTAAGACTAGCGGGATTAGCCAATGAGCAGTTCTTC. The chain is built from TRBV11-2 and TRBJ2-1, with 11 positions matching TRBD2. The V and J ends lost 6 bases and 6 bases, in that order; junction bases with no gene match: 13. Germline assignment: CDR1 SGHAT and CDR2 FQNNGV. CDR3 size: 17 residues.

V usage is TRBV11-2 and J usage is TRBJ2-7; D gene unclear. V dropped 2 bases and J dropped 3 bases, with 8 bases sitting between them. CDR3 length: 13 amino acids. In germline, CDR1 is SGHAT, CDR2 FQNNGV. In DNA, the CDR3 is TGTGCCAGCAGCTTAATCCCGGGCTACGAGCAGTACTTC. Encoded protein: CASSLIPGYEQYF.

The chain carries TRBV6-6 and TRBJ1-1; D is possibly TRBD1 (5 bases). The germline V gene encodes CDR1 MNHNY and CDR2 SVGAGI (reference sequence). V was cut by 7 bases and J by 1 base, with 19 bases left in between. CDR3 size: 16 residues. The CDR3 DNA reads TGTGCCAGCAATCGGGGTGGGGGGGAGCGGAACACTGAAGCTTTCTTT. This gives the protein CASNRGGGERNTEAFF.

The genes are TRBV18 and TRBJ1-5; D gene uncertain. The CDR3 is 17 residues long. V lost 4 bases and J 0 bases, leaving 16 bases between the germline ends. CDR1 and CDR2 (germline): KGHSH, LQKENI. CDR3 residues: CASSLQLRGNSNQPQHF. The CDR3 region has the DNA TGTGCCAGCTCACTCCAGTTACGAGGGAATAGCAATCAGCCCCAGCATTTT. The complete variable domain, with remaining parts taken from reference TRBV18 and TRBJ1-5, reads NAGVMQNPRHLVRRRGQEARLRCSPMKGHSHVYWYRQLPEEGLKFMVYLQKENIIDESGMPKERFSAEFPKEGPSILRIQQVVRGDSAAYFCASSLQLRGNSNQPQHFGDGTRLSIL.

This clone was detected a few times. This chain uses TRBV5-6 with TRBJ1-2, with 9 bases matching TRBD1. The V and J ends lost 5 bases and 8 bases, in that order; junction bases with no gene match: 10. This CDR3 is built from 14 residues. Germline CDR1 reads SGHDT; CDR2 reads YYEEEE. The CDR3 DNA follows: TGTGCCAGCAGTCCGGGACAGGGTTATCGGGGCTACACCTTC. This translates into CASSPGQGYRGYTF.

The chain combines TRBV19 with TRBJ1-5, with 7 bases aligning to TRBD1. The CDR3 is 15 residues long. The trim removed 4 bases at V and 4 bases at J, leaving 7 bases unmatched. The V gene's germline CDR1 is LNHDA and CDR2 SQIVND (reference sequence). The CDR3: CASSKGQVRNQPQHF. CDR3 coding DNA: TGTGCCAGTAGTAAAGGACAGGTTCGTAATCAGCCCCAGCATTTT.

The chain uses TRBV7-9 and TRBJ1-2; D ambiguous. The CDR3 length is 14 residues. The germline V and J ends were trimmed by 5 bases and 0 bases, with 10 bases remaining between them. Germline assignment: CDR1 SEHNR and CDR2 FQNEAQ (reference sequence). The CDR3 region has the DNA TGTGCCAGCAGCCGACCGCAGACTAACTATGGCTACACCTTC. Protein sequence: CASSRPQTNYGYTF.

This clone was seen just once. The CDR3 nucleotides read TGCGCCAGCAGCCAAGGTTTAATAGGACAGATATACAATGAGCAGTTCTTC. Amino acid sequence: CASSQGLIGQIYNEQFF. The chain links TRBV4-3 to TRBJ2-1; a weak D match, TRBD1 (6 bases). In germline, CDR1 is LGHNA, CDR2 YSLEER. The CDR3 is 17 amino acids. With 1 base removed from V and 4 bases from J, the gap between germline ends came to 17 bases.

V and J are TRBV4-2 and TRBJ1-2, with 7 bases aligning to TRBD1. Unmatched junction bases numbered 12, after V lost 7 bases and J lost 4 bases. The CDR3 is 15 residues long. The V gene's germline CDR1 is LGHNA and CDR2 YNFKEQ. The CDR3 DNA follows: TGTGCCAGCACCCCGTCGACAGGGCACCCCTATGGCTACACCTTC. It is translated as CASTPSTGHPYGYTF.